This T cell receptor beta chain originates from a study of radiotherapy plus CTLA-4 blockade in lung cancer. Background on the study: Objective responses were recorded in less than 20% of patients, with disease control recorded in about 29%. Study-wide results and caveats: Blood-borne expansion of tumor-derived TCR clones followed radiotherapy plus ipilimumab.

Comments on this clone: Its specificity is unknown.

Measured with immunoSEQ multiplex PCR; TCRdb has only the in-frame clones, and not every one. The table has about 15,000 clones, approximately 72% seen once. The input for sequencing was peripheral blood, taken from a patient treated with radiotherapy plus ipilimumab. The clonotype was recovered from a human donor with non-small cell lung cancer whose response to radiotherapy plus ipilimumab could not be evaluated.

The CDR3 sequence is CAWTGQGEREQYF. The DNA of the CDR3 is TGTGCCTGGACGGGACAGGGAGAACGCGAGCAGTACTTC. This chain links TRBV30 with TRBJ2-7; 9 bases fit TRBD1. From germline, CDR1 is GTSNPN and CDR2 SVGIG (reference sequence). The trim removed 4 bases at V and 6 bases at J, leaving 7 bases unmatched. The CDR3 is 13 amino acids.